This TCR beta chain was profiled in a study of T cell responses to AZD1222 COVID-19 vaccine. Libraries were prepared by immunoSEQ multiplex PCR; TCRdb keeps only in-frame clonotypes and omits some of them. Of over 130,000 clones listed, 92% were seen once; the top ten hold under 4.5%. The CDR3 runs to 15 residues. Germline lookup yields CDR1 SGHDT and CDR2 YYEEEE. The junction had 6 bases not matched to a gene; V was cut back by 1 base and J by 6 bases. Sample: peripheral blood, taken 28 days after the second AZD1222 dose. This chain joins TRBV5-6 and TRBJ2-1; TRBD2 agrees at 8 bases. This TCR was recovered from an adult who received the AZD1222 COVID-19 vaccine. CDR3 region: CASSLPGLVGNEQFF. For the CDR3, the DNA is TGTGCCAGCAGCTTGCCGGGACTAGTGGGCAATGAGCAGTTCTTC.